This T cell receptor beta chain was retrieved from a study of molecular identifiers for immune sequencing clone quantification. V dropped 1 base and J dropped 9 bases, with 10 bases sitting between them. There are 13 residues in the CDR3. Germline V gene sequence: CDR1 LGHNA, CDR2 YSLEER. This clonotype was seen a handful of times. TCR libraries were built in bulk with a published protocol and specific TCR primers. TCRdb reprocessed the PCR reads with MiXCR, giving one entry per CDR3 protein. The data show about 86,000 distinct CDR3 sequences, about 23% seen once. V is TRBV4-3 and J is TRBJ2-1; no reliable D call. Specimen: naive CD8+ T cells from blood, with Jurkat cell RNA spiked in. The subset: FACS-sorted CD8+CD4-CCR7+CD45RA+ naive T cells. The receptor comes from a human donor in good health. Some libraries in this study had Jurkat cell RNA spiked in. Here the CDR3 reads CASSQAQFGEQFF. DNA of the CDR3: TGCGCCAGCAGCCAAGCTCAGTTCGGTGAGCAGTTCTTC.